The TCR beta chain under discussion was sequenced for a study of T cell responses to AZD1222 COVID-19 vaccine. Study findings and constraints: Recipients of AZD1222 seropositive at baseline numbered only 6 or 7. Vaccination with two AZD1222 doses was followed by a rise in Spike-specific TCR breadth and depth. Nearly half of the spike-specific TCRs reportedly recognize variant regions that carry no mutations.

About this clone itself: Its antigen is unidentified.

Method: immunoSEQ multiplex PCR; TCRdb's copy keeps in-frame clones and lacks some. This repertoire shows 80,000 or so clones, over 60% found once; its top ten account for approximately 25%. There are 13 residues in the CDR3. V lost 8 bases to trimming and J lost 2 bases, with 11 bases between them. Germline V gene lookup returns CDR1 LNHDA and CDR2 SQIVND (reference sequence). This TCR came from an adult who received the MenACWY meningococcal vaccine as a control. The source was peripheral blood, collected 28 days after the second dose of the MenACWY control vaccine. The chain joins TRBV19 to TRBJ2-3, with D perhaps TRBD2 (5 bases). DNA for the CDR3: TGTGCCAGTGCCGGGGTGAACACAGATACGCAGTATTTT. It codes for CASAGVNTDTQYF.